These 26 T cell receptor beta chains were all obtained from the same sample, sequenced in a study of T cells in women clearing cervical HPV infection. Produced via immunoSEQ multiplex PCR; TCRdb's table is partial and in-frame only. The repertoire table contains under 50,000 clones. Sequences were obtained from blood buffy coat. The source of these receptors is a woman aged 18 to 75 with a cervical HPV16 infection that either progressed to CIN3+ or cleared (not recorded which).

The DNA read from the CDR3 is TGTGCCAGCAGCGACGAGGGACAGGGTCGCTACGAC. It codes for CASSDEGQGRYD. The CDR3 in its entirety is CASSDEGQGRYDYTF. The chain carries TRBV6-2 or TRBV6-3 and TRBJ1-2, with TRBD1 identical over 9 bases. Read coverage stops 3 residues before the CDR3 terminus; the germline J gene supplies the remainder. Germline V gene sequence: CDR1 MNHEY, CDR2 SVGEGT. CDR3 size: 15 residues.

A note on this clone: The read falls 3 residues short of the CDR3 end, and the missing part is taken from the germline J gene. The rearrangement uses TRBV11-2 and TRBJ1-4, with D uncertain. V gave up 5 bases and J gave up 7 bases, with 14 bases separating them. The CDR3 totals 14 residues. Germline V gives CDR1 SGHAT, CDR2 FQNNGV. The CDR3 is CASSPGGIAEKLFF. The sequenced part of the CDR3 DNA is TGTGCCAGCAGCCCCGGAGGAATAGCTGAAAAA.

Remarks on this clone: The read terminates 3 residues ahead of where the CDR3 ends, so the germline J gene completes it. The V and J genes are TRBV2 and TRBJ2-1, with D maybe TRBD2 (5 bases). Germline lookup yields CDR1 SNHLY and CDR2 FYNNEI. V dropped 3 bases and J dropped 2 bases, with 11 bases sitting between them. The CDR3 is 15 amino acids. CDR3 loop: CASSDFSDPYNEQFF. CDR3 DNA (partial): TGTGCCAGCAGTGATTTTAGCGATCCCTACAATGAG. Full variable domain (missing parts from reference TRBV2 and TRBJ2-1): EPEVTQTPSHQVTQMGQEVILRCVPISNHLYFYWYRQILGQKVEFLVSFYNNEISEKSEIFDDQFSVERPDGSNFTLKIRSTKLEDSAMYFCASSDFSDPYNEQFFGPGTRLTVL.

CDR3 bases read: TGTGCTAGCGGGGGGGGACTTCCCACAGATACG. It translates to CASGGGLPTDT. The entire CDR3 is CASGGGLPTDTQYF. The chain carries TRBV7-7 and TRBJ2-3; 11 bases match TRBD2. The sequenced fragment ends 3 residues before the CDR3 boundary, so the rest is inferred from the germline J gene. The length of the CDR3 is 14 residues. The germline CDR1 and CDR2 sequences are SSHAT and FNYEAQ (reference sequence).

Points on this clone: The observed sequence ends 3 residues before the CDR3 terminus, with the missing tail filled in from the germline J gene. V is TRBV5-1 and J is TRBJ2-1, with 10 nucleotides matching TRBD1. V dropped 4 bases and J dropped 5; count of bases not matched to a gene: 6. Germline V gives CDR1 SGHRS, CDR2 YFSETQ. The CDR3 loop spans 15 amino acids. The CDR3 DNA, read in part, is TGCGCCAGCAGCCGCGCGGGACAGGGGCACAATGAG. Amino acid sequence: CASSRAGQGHNE. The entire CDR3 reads CASSRAGQGHNEQFF.

The covered CDR3 bases are TGCAGTGCTAGAGCCGTGGGGACTAGCGGAAACACAGATACG. This gives the protein CSARAVGTSGNTDT. The entire CDR3 protein is CSARAVGTSGNTDTQYF. V is TRBV20-1 and J is TRBJ2-3; 11 nucleotides line up with TRBD2. With the read ending 3 residues before the CDR3 end, the germline J gene is used to fill in that end. CDR3 length: 17 residues. The junction had 8 bases not matched to a gene; V was cut back by 1 base and J by 2 bases. Germline values: CDR1 DFQATT, CDR2 SNEGSKA (reference sequence).

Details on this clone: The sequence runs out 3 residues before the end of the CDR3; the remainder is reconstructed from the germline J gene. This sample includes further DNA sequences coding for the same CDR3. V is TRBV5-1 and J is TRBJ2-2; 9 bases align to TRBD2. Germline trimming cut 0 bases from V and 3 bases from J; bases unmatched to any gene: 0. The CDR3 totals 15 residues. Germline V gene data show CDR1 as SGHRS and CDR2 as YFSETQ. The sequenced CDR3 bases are TGCGCCAGCAGCTTGGCTAGCGGGGACACCGGGGAG. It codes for CASSLASGDTGE. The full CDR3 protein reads CASSLASGDTGELFF.

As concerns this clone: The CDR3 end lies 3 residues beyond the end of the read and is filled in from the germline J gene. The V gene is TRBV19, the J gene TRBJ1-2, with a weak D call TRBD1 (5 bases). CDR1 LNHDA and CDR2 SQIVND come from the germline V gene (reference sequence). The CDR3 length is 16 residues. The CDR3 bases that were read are TGTGCCAGTAGTATAAATGGCGGGGGAAGCACAGATACC. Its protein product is CASSINGGGSTDT. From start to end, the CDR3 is CASSINGGGSTDTYTF.

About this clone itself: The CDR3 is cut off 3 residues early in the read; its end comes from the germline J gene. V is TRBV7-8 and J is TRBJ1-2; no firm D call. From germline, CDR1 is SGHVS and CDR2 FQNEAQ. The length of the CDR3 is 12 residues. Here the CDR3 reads CASSPRVYDYTF. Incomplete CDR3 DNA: TGTGCCAGCAGCCCACGGGTCTACGAC.

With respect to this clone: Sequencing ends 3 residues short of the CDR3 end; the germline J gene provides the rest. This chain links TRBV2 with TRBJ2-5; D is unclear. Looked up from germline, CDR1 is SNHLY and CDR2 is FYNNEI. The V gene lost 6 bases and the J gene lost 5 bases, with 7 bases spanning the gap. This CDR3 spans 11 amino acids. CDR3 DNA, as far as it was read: TGTGCCAGCAGCCGTCGGGAGACC. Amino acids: CASSRRET. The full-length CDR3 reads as CASSRRETQYF.

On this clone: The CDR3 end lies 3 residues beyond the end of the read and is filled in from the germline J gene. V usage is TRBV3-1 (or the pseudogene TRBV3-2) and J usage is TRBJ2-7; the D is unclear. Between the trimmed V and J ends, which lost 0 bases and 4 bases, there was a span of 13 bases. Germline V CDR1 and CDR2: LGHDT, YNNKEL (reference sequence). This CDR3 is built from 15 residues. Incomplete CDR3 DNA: TGTGCCAGCAGCCAAGATCCCTATCAACCATACGAG. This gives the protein CASSQDPYQPYE. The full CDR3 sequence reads CASSQDPYQPYEQYF.

CDR3 DNA (partial): TGTGCCAGCAGTGATACTAGCGGGAGGGTGGAGACG. Amino acid sequence: CASSDTSGRVET. The whole CDR3 sequence reads CASSDTSGRVETQYF. The V gene is TRBV6-1, the J gene TRBJ2-3; 13 bases map to TRBD2. The sequence runs out 3 residues before the end of the CDR3; the remainder is reconstructed from the germline J gene. From germline, CDR1 is MNHNS and CDR2 SASEGT. The CDR3 covers 15 residues.

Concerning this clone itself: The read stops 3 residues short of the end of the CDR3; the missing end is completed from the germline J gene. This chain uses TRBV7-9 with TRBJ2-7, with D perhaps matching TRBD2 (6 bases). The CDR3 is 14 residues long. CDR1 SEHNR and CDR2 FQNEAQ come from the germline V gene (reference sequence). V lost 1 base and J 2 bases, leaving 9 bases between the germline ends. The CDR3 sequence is CASSLGLVPYEQYF. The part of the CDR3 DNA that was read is TGTGCCAGCAGCTTAGGACTAGTCCCCTACGAG.

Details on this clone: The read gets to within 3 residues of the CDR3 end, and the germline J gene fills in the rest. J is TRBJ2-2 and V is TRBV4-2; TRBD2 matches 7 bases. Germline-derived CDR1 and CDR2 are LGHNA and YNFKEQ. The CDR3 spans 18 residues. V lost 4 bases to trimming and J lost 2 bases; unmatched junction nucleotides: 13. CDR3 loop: CASSLNGLTSTNTGELFF. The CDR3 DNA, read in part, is TGTGCCAGCAGCCTAAATGGGTTGACTAGCACCAACACCGGGGAG.

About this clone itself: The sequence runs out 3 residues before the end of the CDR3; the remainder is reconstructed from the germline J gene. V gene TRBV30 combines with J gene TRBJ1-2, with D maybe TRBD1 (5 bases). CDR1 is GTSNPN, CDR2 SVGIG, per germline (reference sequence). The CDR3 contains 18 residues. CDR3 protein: CAWSVVPSGGYSTDTYTF. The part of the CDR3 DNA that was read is TGTGCCTGGAGTGTGGTACCTAGCGGGGGTTATAGCACAGATACC.

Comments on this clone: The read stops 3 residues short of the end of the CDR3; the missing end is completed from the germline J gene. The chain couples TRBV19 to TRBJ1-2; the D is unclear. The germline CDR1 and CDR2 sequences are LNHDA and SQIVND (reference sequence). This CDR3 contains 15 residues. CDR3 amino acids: CARSKAGGPYNDYTF. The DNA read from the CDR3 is TGTGCCAGGAGCAAAGCGGGAGGGCCCTACAATGAC.

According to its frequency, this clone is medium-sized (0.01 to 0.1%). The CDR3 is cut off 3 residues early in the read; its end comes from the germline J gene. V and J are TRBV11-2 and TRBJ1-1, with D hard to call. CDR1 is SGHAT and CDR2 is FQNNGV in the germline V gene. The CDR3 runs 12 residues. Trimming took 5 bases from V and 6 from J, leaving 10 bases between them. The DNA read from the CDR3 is TGTGCCAGCAGCCCCAACTCACCTGAA. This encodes CASSPNSPE. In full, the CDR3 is CASSPNSPEAFF.

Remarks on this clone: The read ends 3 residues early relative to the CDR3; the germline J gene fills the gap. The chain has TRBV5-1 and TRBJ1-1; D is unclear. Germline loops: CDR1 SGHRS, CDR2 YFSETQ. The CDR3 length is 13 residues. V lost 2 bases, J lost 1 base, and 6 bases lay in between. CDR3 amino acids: CASSFGTNTEAFF. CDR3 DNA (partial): TGCGCCAGCAGCTTTGGCACGAACACTGAA.

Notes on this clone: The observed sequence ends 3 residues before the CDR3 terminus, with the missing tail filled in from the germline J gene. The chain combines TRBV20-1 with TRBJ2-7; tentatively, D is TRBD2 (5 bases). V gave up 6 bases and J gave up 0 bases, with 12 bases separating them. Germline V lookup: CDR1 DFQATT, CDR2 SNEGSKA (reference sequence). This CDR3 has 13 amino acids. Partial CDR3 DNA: TGCAGTGCCGGGGATTTCAGCTCCTACGAG. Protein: CSAGDFSSYE. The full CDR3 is CSAGDFSSYEQYF.

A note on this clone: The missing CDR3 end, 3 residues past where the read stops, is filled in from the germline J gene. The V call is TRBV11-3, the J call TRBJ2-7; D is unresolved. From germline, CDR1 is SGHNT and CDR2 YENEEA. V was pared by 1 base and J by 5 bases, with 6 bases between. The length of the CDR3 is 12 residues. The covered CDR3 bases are TGTGCCAGCAGCTTAGCTGCAGACGAG. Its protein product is CASSLAADE. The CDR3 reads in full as CASSLAADEQYF.

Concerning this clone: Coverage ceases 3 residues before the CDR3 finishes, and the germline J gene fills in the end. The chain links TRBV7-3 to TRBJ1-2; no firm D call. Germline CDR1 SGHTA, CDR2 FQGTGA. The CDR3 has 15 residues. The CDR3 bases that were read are TGTGCCAGCAGCTCTTCGTGGGCGGGAGTAGGCGAC. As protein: CASSSSWAGVGD. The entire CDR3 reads CASSSSWAGVGDYTF.

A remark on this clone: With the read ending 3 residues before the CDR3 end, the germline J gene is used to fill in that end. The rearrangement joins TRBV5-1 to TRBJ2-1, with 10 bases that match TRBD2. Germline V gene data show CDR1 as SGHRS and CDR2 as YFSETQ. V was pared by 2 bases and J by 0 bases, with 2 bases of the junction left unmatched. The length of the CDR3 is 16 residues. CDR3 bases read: TGCGCCAGCAGCTTTAGCGGGAGGAGCTCCTACAATGAG. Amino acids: CASSFSGRSSYNE. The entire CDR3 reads CASSFSGRSSYNEQFF.

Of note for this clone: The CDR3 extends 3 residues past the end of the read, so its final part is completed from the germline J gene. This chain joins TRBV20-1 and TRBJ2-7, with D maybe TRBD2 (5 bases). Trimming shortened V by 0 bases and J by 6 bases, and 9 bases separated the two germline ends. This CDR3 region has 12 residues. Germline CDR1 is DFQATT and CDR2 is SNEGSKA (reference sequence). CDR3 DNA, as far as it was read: TGCAGTGCTAGAGATAAGACTACCGAG. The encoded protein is CSARDKTTE. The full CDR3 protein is CSARDKTTEQYF.

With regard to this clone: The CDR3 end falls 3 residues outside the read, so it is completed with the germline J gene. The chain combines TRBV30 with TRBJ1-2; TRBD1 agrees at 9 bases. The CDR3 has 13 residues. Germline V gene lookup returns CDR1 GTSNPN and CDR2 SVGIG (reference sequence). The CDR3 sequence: CAWAGTGPGDYTF. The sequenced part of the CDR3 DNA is TGTGCCTGGGCCGGGACAGGGCCGGGCGAC. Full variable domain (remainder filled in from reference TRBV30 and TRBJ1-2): SQTIHQWPATLVQPVGSPLSLECTVEGTSNPNLYWYRQAAGRGLQLLFYSVGIGQISSEVPQNLSASRPQDRQFILSSKKLLLSDSGFYLCAWAGTGPGDYTFGSGTRLTVV.

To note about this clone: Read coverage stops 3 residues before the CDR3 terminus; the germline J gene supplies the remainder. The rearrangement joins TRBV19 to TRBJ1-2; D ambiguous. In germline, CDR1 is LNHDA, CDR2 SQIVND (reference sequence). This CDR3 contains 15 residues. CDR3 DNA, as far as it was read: TGTGCCAGTAGTATGACTAACTTAGCCAAAAACATC. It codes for CASSMTNLAKNI. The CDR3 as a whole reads CASSMTNLAKNIYTF.

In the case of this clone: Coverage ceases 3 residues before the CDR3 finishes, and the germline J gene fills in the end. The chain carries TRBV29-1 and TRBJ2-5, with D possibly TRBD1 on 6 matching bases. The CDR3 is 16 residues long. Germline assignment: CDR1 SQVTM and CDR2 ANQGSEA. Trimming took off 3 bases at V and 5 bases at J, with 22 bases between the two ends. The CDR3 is CSVEGYQQGAHETQYF. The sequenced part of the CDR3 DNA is TGCAGCGTTGAGGGGTACCAACAGGGAGCGCACGAGACC.